This T cell receptor beta chain was sequenced in a study of cytomegalovirus exposure and HLA in healthy donors. There are 13 residues in the CDR3. Trimming stripped 9 bases from V and 2 bases from J, with 11 bases between. Germline CDR1 reads LNHDA; CDR2 reads SQIVND (reference sequence). 60 Vbeta and 13 Jbeta primers were used in PCR. Produced via immunoSEQ multiplex PCR; TCRdb's table is partial and in-frame only. The repertoire holds under 130,000 clones, with 15% as singletons. This clone was found a few times. This rearrangement joins TRBV19 to TRBJ2-1; D gene uncertain. This TCR derives from a female donor in good health and CMV-seronegative. Material for sequencing was PBMCs. The CDR3 DNA follows: TGTGCCAGCCAAATAGACACCTACAATGAGCAGTTCTTC. Encoded protein: CASQIDTYNEQFF.